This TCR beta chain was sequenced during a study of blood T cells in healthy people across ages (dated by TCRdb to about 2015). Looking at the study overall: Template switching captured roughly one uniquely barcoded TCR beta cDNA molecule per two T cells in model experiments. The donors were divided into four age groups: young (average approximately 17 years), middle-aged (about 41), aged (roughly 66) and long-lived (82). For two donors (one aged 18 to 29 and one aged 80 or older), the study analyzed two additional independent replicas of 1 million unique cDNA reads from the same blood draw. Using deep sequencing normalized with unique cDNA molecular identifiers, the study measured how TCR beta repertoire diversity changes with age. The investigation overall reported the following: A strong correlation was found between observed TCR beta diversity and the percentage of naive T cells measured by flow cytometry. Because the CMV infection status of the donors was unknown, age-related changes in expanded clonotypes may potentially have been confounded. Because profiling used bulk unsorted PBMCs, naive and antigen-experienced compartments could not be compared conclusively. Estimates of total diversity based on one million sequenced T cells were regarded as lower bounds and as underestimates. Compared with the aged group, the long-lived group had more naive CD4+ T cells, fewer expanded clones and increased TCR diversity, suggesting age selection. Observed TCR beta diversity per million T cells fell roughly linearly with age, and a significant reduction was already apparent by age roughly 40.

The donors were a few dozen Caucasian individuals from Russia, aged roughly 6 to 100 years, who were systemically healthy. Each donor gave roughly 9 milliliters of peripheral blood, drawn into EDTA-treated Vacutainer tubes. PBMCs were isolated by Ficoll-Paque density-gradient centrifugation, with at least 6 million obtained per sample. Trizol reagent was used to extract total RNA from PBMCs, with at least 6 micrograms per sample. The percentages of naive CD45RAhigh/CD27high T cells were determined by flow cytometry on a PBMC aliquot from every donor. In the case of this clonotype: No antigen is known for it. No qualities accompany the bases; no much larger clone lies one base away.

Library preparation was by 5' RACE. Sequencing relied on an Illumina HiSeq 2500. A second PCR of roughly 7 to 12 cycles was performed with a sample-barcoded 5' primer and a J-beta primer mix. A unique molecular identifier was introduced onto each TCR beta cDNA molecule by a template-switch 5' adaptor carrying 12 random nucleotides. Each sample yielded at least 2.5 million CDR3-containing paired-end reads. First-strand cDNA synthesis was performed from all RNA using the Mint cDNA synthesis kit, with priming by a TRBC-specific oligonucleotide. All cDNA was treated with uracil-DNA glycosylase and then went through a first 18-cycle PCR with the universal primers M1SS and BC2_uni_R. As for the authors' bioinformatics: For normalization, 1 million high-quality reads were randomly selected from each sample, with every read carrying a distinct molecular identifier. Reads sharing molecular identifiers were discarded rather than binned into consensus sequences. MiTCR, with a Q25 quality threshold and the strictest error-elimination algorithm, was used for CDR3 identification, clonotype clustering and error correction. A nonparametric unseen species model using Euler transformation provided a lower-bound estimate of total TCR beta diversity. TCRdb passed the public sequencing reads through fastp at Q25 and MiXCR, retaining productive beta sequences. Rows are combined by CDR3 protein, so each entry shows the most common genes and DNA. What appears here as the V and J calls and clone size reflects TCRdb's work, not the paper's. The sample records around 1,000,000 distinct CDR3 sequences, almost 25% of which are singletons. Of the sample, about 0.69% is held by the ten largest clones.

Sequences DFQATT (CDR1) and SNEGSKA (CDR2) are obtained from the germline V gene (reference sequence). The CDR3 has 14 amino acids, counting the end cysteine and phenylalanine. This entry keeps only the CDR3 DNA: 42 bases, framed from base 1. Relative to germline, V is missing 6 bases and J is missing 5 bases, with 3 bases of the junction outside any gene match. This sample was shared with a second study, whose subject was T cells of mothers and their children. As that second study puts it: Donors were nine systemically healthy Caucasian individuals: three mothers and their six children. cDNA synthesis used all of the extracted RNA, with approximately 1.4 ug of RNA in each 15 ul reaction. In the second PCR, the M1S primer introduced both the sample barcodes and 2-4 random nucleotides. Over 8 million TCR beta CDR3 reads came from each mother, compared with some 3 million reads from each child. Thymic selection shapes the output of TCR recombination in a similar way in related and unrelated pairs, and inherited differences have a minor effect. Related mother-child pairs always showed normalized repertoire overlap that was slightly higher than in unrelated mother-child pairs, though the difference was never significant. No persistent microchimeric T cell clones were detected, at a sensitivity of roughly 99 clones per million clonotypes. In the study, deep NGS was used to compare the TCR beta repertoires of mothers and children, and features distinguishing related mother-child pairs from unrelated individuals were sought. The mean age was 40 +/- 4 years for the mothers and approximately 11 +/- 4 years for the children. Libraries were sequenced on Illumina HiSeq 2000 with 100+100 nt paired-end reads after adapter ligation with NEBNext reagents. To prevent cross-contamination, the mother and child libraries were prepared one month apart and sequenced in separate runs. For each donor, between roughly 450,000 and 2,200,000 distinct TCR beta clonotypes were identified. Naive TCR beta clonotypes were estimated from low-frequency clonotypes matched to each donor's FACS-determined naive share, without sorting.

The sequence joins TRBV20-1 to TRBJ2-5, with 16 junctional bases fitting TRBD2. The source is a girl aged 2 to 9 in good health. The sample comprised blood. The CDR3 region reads CSAPGLAGGETQYF. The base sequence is TGCAGTGCCCCGGGACTAGCGGGAGGGGAGACCCAGTACTTC.